This TCR beta chain was captured by sequencing in a study of blood T cell repertoires in COVID-19. Overall study: Acute and convalescent COVID-19 specimens originated in the United States, Italy and Spain. Sample material is recorded as cDNA or gDNA derived from T cells, B-cell-depleted T cells, or PBMCs.

Seattle-derived patients entered the study during active infection and were followed longitudinally. As originally analysed: Estimates of nucleated cell counts were drawn from the amplification of reference gene primers. Data came from immunoSEQ multiplex PCR; TCRdb stores just in-frame clones and leaves some out. V, J and clone size derive from that table, while D and trimming were established from the DNA sequence. The sample has roughly 160,000 clones; over 80% are singletons. J gave up 6 bases and V 3 bases, and 4 bases lay outside the gene matches. CDR3 size: 15 residues. Per germline, CDR1 SEHNR and CDR2 FQNEAQ (reference sequence).

The source is a woman older than 75 with COVID-19, enrolled during active disease. The material sequenced was peripheral blood. This chain connects TRBV7-9 to TRBJ1-6, with 8 bases that match TRBD1. CDR3 bases: TGTGCCAGCAGCTTCTGGGACAGGTCTAATTCACCCCTCCACTTT. Amino acids: CASSFWDRSNSPLHF.